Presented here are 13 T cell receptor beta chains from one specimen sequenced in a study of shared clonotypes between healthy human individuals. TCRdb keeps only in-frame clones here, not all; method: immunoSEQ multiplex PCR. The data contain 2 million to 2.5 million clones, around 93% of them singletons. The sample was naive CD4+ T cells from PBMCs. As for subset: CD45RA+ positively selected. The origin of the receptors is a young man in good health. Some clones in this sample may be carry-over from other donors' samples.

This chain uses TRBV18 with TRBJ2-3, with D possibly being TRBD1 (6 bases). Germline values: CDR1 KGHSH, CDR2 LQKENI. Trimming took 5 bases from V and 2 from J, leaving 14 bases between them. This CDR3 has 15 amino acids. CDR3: CASSSLAGDTDTQYF. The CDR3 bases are TGTGCCAGCTCATCCCTTGCAGGGGACACAGATACGCAGTATTTT. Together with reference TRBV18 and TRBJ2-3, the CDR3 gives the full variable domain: NAGVMQNPRHLVRRRGQEARLRCSPMKGHSHVYWYRQLPEEGLKFMVYLQKENIIDESGMPKERFSAEFPKEGPSILRIQQVVRGDSAAYFCASSSLAGDTDTQYFGPGTRLTVL.

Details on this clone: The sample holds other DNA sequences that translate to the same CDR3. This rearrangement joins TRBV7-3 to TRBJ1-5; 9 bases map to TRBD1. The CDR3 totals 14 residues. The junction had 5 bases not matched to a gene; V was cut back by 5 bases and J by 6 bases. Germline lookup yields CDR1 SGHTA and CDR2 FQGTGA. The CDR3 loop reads CASSLTGGSQPQHF. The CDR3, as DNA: TGTGCCAGCAGCCTTACAGGGGGCTCTCAGCCCCAGCATTTT.

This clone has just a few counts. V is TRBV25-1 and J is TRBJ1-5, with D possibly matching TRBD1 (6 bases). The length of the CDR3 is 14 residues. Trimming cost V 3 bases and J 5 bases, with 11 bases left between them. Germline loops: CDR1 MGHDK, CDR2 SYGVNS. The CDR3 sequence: CASSESRGDQPQHF. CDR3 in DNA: TGTGCCAGCAGTGAGTCGAGGGGGGATCAGCCCCAGCATTTT.

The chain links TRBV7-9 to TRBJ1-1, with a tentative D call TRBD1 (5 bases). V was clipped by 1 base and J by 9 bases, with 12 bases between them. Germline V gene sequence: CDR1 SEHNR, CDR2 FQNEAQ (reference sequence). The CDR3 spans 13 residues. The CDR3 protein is CASSLGGVIKAFF. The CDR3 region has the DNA TGTGCCAGCAGCTTAGGAGGGGTCATCAAAGCTTTCTTT.

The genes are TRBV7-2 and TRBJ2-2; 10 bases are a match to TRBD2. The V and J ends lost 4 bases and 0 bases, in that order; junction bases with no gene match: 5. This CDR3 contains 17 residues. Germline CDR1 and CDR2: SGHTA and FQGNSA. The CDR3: CASSYGTSASNTGELFF. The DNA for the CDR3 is TGTGCCAGCAGCTACGGGACTAGCGCGTCGAACACCGGGGAGCTGTTTTTT.

DNA for the CDR3: TGTGCCAGCAGCCAAGAAGTTCTTTCGGGGGATACGCAGTATTTT. Amino acids: CASSQEVLSGDTQYF. The chain links TRBV4-2 to TRBJ2-3; D perhaps matches TRBD2 (5 bases). CDR3 length: 15 residues. The V end was cut by 0 bases, the J end by 6 bases, with 13 bases between. Germline assignment: CDR1 LGHNA and CDR2 YNFKEQ.

CDR3 bases: TGTGCCAGCACCGACGGACCTAGCTCCTACAATGAGCAGTTCTTC. Protein sequence: CASTDGPSSYNEQFF. The chain links TRBV28 to TRBJ2-1, with unresolved D. Germline V gene data show CDR1 as MDHEN and CDR2 as SYDVKM. V was trimmed by 7 bases and J by 0 bases, leaving 13 bases between them. This CDR3 region has 15 residues. Supplemented by reference TRBV28 and TRBJ2-1, the full variable domain reads DVKVTQSSRYLVKRTGEKVFLECVQDMDHENMFWYRQDPGLGLRLIYFSYDVKMKEKGDIPEGYSVSREKKERFSLILESASTNQTSMYLCASTDGPSSYNEQFFGPGTRLTVL.

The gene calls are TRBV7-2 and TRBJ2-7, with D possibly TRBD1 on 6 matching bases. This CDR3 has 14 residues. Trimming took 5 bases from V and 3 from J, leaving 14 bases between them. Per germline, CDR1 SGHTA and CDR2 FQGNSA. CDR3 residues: CASSLDRTYYEQYF. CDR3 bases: TGTGCCAGCAGCCTAGACAGGACATACTACGAGCAGTACTTC.

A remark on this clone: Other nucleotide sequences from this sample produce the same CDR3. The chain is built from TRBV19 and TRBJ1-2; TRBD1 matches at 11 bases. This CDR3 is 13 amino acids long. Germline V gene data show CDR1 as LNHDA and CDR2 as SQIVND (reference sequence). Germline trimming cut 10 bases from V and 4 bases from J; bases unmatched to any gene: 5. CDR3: CAIRTGGSYGYTF. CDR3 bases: TGTGCCATAAGGACAGGGGGCAGCTATGGCTACACCTTC. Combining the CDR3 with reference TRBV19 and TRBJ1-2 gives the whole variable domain DGGITQSPKYLFRKEGQNVTLSCEQNLNHDAMYWYRQDPGQGLRLIYYSQIVNDFQKGDIAEGYSVSREKKESFPLTVTSAQKNPTAFYLCAIRTGGSYGYTFGSGTRLTVV.

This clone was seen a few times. DNA of the CDR3: TGTGCCAGCAGCGTAGAATACTCCGGCACTGAAGCTTTCTTT. Amino acids: CASSVEYSGTEAFF. The J gene is TRBJ1-1, the V gene TRBV9; unclear D gene. There are 14 residues in the CDR3. V lost 0 bases and J lost 4, with 10 bases in between. Germline V gene lookup returns CDR1 SGDLS and CDR2 YYNGEE.

CDR3 loop: CASSIRDTAKQYF. The CDR3 DNA follows: TGTGCCAGCAGCATCCGGGACACCGCCAAGCAGTACTTC. The chain recombines TRBV5-4 with TRBJ2-7; a weak D match, TRBD1 (6 bases). CDR1 and CDR2 from the germline V gene are SGHNT and YYREEE (reference sequence). CDR3 length: 13 residues. The V end lost 4 bases, the J end lost 8 bases, and 16 bases lay between the germline ends.

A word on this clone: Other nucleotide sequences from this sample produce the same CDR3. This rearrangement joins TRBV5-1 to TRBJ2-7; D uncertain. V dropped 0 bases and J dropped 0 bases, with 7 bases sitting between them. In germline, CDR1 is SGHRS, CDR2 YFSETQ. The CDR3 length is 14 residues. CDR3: CASSLGPLSYEQYF. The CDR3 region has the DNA TGCGCCAGCAGCTTGGGGCCCCTCTCCTACGAGCAGTACTTC. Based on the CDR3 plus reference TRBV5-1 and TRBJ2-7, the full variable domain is KAGVTQTPRYLIKTRGQQVTLSCSPISGHRSVSWYQQTPGQGLQFLFEYFSETQRNKGNFPGRFSGRQFSNSRSEMNVSTLELGDSALYLCASSLGPLSYEQYFGPGTRLTVT.

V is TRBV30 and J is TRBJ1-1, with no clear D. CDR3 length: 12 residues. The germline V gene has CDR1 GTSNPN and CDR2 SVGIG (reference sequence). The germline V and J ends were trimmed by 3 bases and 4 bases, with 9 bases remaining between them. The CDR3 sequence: CAWRRESTEAFF. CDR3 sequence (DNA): TGTGCCTGGAGGCGGGAGAGCACTGAAGCTTTCTTT.